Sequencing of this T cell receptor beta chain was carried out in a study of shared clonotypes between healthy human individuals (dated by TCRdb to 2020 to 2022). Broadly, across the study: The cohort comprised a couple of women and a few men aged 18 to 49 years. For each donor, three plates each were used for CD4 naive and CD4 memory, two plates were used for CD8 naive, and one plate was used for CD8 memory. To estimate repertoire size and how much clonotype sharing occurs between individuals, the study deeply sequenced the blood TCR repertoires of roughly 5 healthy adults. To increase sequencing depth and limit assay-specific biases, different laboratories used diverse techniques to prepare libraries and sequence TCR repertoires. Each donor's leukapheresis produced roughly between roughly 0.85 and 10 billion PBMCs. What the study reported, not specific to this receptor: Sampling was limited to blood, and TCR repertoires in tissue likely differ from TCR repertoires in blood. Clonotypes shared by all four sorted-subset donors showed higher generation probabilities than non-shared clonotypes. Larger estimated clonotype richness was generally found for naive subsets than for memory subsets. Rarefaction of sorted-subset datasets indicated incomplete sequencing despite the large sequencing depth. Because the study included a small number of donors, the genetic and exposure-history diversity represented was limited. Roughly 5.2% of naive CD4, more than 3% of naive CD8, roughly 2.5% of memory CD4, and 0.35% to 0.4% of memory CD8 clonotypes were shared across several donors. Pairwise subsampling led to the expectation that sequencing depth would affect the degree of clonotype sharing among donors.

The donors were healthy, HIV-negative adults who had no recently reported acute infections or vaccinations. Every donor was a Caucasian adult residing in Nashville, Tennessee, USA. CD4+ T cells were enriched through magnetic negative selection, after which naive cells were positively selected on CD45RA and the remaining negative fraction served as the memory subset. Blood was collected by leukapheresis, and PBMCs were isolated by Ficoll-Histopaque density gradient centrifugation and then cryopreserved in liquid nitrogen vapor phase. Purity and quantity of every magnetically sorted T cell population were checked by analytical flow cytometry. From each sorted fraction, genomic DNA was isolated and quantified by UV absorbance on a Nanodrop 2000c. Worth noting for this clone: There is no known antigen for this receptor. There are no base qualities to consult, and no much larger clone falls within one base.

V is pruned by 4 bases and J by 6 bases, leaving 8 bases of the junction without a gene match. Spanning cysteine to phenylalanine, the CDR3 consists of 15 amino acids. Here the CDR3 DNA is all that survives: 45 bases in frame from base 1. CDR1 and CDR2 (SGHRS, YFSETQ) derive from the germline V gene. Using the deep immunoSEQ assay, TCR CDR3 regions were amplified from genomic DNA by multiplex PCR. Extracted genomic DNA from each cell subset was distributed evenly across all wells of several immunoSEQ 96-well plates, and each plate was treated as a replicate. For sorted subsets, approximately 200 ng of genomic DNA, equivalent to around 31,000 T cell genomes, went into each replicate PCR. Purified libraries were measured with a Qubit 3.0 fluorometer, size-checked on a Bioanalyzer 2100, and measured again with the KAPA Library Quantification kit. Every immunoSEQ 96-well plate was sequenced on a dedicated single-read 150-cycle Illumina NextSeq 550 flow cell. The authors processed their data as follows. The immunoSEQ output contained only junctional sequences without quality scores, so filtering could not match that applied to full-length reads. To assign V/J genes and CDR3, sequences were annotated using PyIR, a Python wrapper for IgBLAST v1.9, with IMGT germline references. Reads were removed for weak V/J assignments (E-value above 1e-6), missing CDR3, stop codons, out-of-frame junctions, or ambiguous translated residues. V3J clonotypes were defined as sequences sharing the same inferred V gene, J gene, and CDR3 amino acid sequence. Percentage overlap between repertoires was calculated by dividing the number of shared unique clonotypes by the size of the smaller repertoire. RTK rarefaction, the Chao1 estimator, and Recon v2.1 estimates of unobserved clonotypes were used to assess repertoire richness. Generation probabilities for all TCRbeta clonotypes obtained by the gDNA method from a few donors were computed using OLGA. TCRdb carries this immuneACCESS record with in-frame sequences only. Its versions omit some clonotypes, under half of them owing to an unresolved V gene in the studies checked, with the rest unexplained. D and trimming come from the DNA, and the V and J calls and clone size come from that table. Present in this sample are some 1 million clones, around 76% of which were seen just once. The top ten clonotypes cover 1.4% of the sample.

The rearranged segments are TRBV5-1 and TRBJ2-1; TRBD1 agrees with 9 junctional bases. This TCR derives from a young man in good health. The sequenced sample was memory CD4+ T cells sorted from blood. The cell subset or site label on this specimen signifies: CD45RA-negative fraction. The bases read TGCGCCAGCAGCGAACAGGGGGCGCGGGGCAATGAGCAGTTCTTC. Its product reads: CASSEQGARGNEQFF. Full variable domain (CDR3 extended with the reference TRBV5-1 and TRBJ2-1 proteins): KAGVTQTPRYLIKTRGQQVTLSCSPISGHRSVSWYQQTPGQGLQFLFEYFSETQRNKGNFPGRFSGRQFSNSRSEMNVSTLELGDSALYLCASSEQGARGNEQFFGPGTRLTVL.